This is a list of T cell receptor beta chains from one sample in a study of identical twins. MiXCR, run by TCRdb on the 5' RACE reads, gives a single entry per CDR3 protein. This sample has 500,000 to 550,000 distinct CDR3 sequences, with approximately 20% found just once. These data were also reused for a study on yellow fever vaccine responses in identical twins.

The specimen was CD4+ T cells sorted from blood. The source is a woman aged 18-35 years in good health. CDR3s include the opening cysteine and the closing phenylalanine or tryptophan. D genes are given only for firm matches. Clone size appears in some rows only: once, few, many, or a class for an expanded clone.

few | 18 | TRBJ2-1 | TRBD2 | TRBV12-5 | TGTGCTAGTGGAAAGGGGTCCTGGACTAGCGGAGGTTACAATGAGCAGTTCTTC | CASGKGSWTSGGYNEQFF
. | 12 | TRBJ1-2 | . | TRBV3-1 | TGTGCCAGCAGCCAAGGGGGGTCGGGCTACACCTTC | CASSQGGSGYTF
. | 13 | TRBJ2-4 | TRBD1 | TRBV27 | TGTGCCAGCAGTTCCCGGACAGGAGGAATTCAGTACTTC | CASSSRTGGIQYF
few | 16 | TRBJ2-1 | TRBD2 | TRBV20-1 | TGCAGTGCCACCCCGGAGCTAGCGGGAGAACGCAATGAGCAGTTCTTC | CSATPELAGERNEQFF
few | 17 | TRBJ2-4 | . | TRBV7-2 | TGTGCCAGCAGCTTAGCCTATAGGGTCGGGACCAAAAACATTCAGTACTTC | CASSLAYRVGTKNIQYF
. | 14 | TRBJ2-3 | . | TRBV5-1 | TGCGCCAGCAGCTTAATAAGTAGCACAGATACGCAGTATTTT | CASSLISSTDTQYF
few | 17 | TRBJ2-1 | . | TRBV9 | TGTGCCAGCAGCGTAGTGGGGTGGGGAGGCTCCTACAATGAGCAGTTCTTC | CASSVVGWGGSYNEQFF
few | 14 | TRBJ2-3 | . | TRBV7-3 | TGTGCCAGCAGCTTGAATGCGGCAACAGATACGCAGTATTTT | CASSLNAATDTQYF
. | 13 | TRBJ2-4 | . | TRBV2 | TGTGCCAGCAGTCCTAACGCCGAAAACATTCAGTACTTC | CASSPNAENIQYF
few | 14 | TRBJ2-1 | . | TRBV20-1 | TGCAGTGCTAGGGAGCGAGTACCCTACAATGAGCAGTTCTTC | CSARERVPYNEQFF
many | 17 | TRBJ2-3 | TRBD1 | TRBV24-1 | TGTGCCACCAGTGATCCCCGGGCAGGGGGTATCACAGATACGCAGTATTTT | CATSDPRAGGITDTQYF
few | 18 | TRBJ1-6 | . | TRBV11-1 | TGTGCCAGCAGCTTAGTCGCAGCTCCAAGCTCCTATAATTCACCCCTCCACTTT | CASSLVAAPSSYNSPLHF
. | 13 | TRBJ2-5 | . | TRBV20-1 | TGCAGTGCCCCCGACAGACTTCAAGAGACCCAGTACTTC | CSAPDRLQETQYF
few | 15 | TRBJ2-1 | . | TRBV7-2 | TGTGCCAGCAGACAAAATCGCCTGGTTTACAATGAGCAGTTCTTC | CASRQNRLVYNEQFF
few | 16 | TRBJ2-7 | TRBD2 | TRBV6-5 | TGTGCCAGCAGTTACCGACCGACTAGCGGGGACTACGAGCAGTACTTC | CASSYRPTSGDYEQYF
. | 19 | TRBJ2-7 | TRBD2 | TRBV6-5 | TGTGCCAGCAGTTACTCGAGAGCTCCGACTAGCGGGATAACAAACGAGCAGTACTTC | CASSYSRAPTSGITNEQYF
. | 13 | TRBJ1-5 | . | TRBV12-3/TRBV12-4 | TGTGCCAGCAGCCTTGTACCAAATCAGCCCCAGCATTTT | CASSLVPNQPQHF
few | 19 | TRBJ2-3 | TRBD2 | TRBV7-3 | TGTGCCAGCAGCTCCCATGGCCCCGGGACTAGCGGGAGGACAGATACGCAGTATTTT | CASSSHGPGTSGRTDTQYF
few | 13 | TRBJ1-2 | . | TRBV6-1 | TGTGCCAGCAGTGAGAAGGGGAACTATGGCTACACCTTC | CASSEKGNYGYTF
. | 15 | TRBJ2-1 | TRBD2 | TRBV11-2 | TGTGCCAGCAGCCCTGTAGCGGGGTCCTACAATGAGCAGTTCTTC | CASSPVAGSYNEQFF
. | 12 | TRBJ1-5 | . | TRBV20-1 | TGCAGTGCTAGAGGTGGGCTCCAGCCCCAGCATTTT | CSARGGLQPQHF
. | 14 | TRBJ2-3 | TRBD1 | TRBV20-1 | TGCAGTGCTAGTCGGCAGGGGGCTTTGAATACGCAGTATTTT | CSASRQGALNTQYF
few | 12 | TRBJ1-2 | . | TRBV12-3/TRBV12-4 | TGTGCCAGCAGTTTGTGGGGGAACGGCTACACCTTC | CASSLWGNGYTF
many | 12 | TRBJ2-5 | . | TRBV12-3/TRBV12-4 | TGTGCCAGCAGGTCGTACCAAGAGACCCAGTACTTC | CASRSYQETQYF